This T cell receptor (beta chain) was sequenced during a study of molecular identifiers for immune sequencing clone quantification. This clonotype was observed many times. In TCRdb, the PCR reads were re-called with MiXCR into one record per CDR3 protein. The table lists about 640,000 distinct CDR3 sequences, 15% to 20% of them singletons. Looked up from germline, CDR1 is MGHRA and CDR2 is YSYEKL. This CDR3 spans 16 amino acids. V trimming: 0 bases; J trimming: 0 bases; junction bases outside the gene matches: 4. The chain couples TRBV4-1 to TRBJ2-7; 8 nucleotides line up with TRBD2. This clonotype was sampled from a human donor in good health. Some libraries in this study had Jurkat cell RNA spiked in. Sequenced input: naive CD8+ T cells from blood, with Jurkat cell RNA spiked in. Subset of the sample: FACS-sorted CD8+CD4-CCR7+CD45RA+ naive T cells. CDR3 sequence (DNA): TGCGCCAGCAGCCAAGAGGGACTAGTACTCTCCTACGAGCAGTACTTC. This encodes CASSQEGLVLSYEQYF.